The present T cell receptor (beta chain) was sequenced within a study of cytomegalovirus exposure and HLA in healthy donors. Findings and caveats of the study: About 87% or about 30% of the time was how often most TCR beta V segments were productive, according to an earlier analysis.

It was with 60 Vbeta and 13 Jbeta primers that the PCR ran. Assay: immunoSEQ multiplex PCR; the TCRdb copy retains only in-frame clones and omits some. The profile covers 150,000 to 200,000 clones, with 65% to 85% appearing a single time and around 1.6% taken by the ten largest. Notes on this clone: Its antigen is unidentified.

The sample consisted of PBMCs. This TCR derives from a woman under 30 in good health and CMV-seronegative.

The CDR3 DNA reads TGCGCCAGCAGCTTTAGCGGGGGGCAATACGAGCAGTACTTC. This codes for CASSFSGGQYEQYF. The rearrangement uses TRBV5-1 and TRBJ2-7; 10 bases line up with TRBD2. Germline V gene lookup returns CDR1 SGHRS and CDR2 YFSETQ. The CDR3 runs to 14 residues. V gave up 2 bases and J gave up 4 bases; unmatched junction bases: 3.